The present T cell receptor (beta chain) was sequenced within a study of breast tumors, draining lymph nodes, adjacent tissues. Study conclusions and caveats: Most tumor T cells seemingly derive from lymph node, then expand in tumor. The lymph node origin of tumor T cells was framed as consistent with a hypothesis, not demonstrated. Tumor TCR diversity was below lymph nodes but above nontumor tissue. Compared with basal-like, luminal-like tumors shared significantly more repertoire with nontumor tissue.

TCRdb re-called the multiplex PCR reads with MiXCR, one entry per CDR3 protein. The sample holds 90,000 to 120,000 distinct CDR3 sequences; around 21% are singletons and the top ten take 1% to 1.5%. The ends lost 2 bases at V and 4 bases at J; junction bases unmatched: 0. Germline CDR1 and CDR2: DFQATT and SNEGSKA (reference sequence). This CDR3 is built from 12 residues. This clonotype came up a few times. Its antigen is not identified. Breast cancer patients provided tissue from their axillary draining lymph nodes. This TCR came from a female donor with breast cancer. Some clones in this sample may be carry-over from other donors' samples. The sequenced sample consisted of axillary lymph node tissue. The rearrangement joins TRBV20-1 to TRBJ1-1; 8 nucleotides line up with TRBD1. CDR3 loop: CSARQGATEAFF. The CDR3 DNA sequence: TGCAGTGCTAGACAGGGGGCCACTGAAGCTTTCTTT.